A single sample gave rise to the 13 T cell receptor beta chains below, sequenced in a study of control samples from healthy donors and cancer patients. The repertoire was sequenced with immunoSEQ multiplex PCR; TCRdb's copy has only in-frame clones and lacks some. The data hold tens of thousands of clones, with around four fifths observed a single time. Sequenced material: PBMCs. These receptors all come from a woman aged 45-65 years with lung cancer.

The rearrangement links TRBV24-1 to TRBJ2-5; 9 bases line up with TRBD2. Germline-derived CDR1 and CDR2 are KGHDR and SFDVKD. V trimming: 3 bases; J trimming: 5 bases; junction bases outside the gene matches: 3. The CDR3 has 14 residues. CDR3 sequence: CATSDPSGEETQYF. The CDR3 DNA sequence: TGTGCCACCAGTGATCCTAGCGGGGAGGAGACCCAGTACTTC.

The chain is built from TRBV6-6 and TRBJ2-1; D is perhaps TRBD1 (5 bases). Trimming shortened V by 7 bases and J by 5 bases, and 15 bases separated the two germline ends. The CDR3 length is 14 residues. Germline V gene sequence: CDR1 MNHNY, CDR2 SVGAGI (reference sequence). CDR3 DNA: TGTGCCAGCACATCAGCGACAGCTGACAATGAGCAGTTCTTC. Its protein is CASTSATADNEQFF.

The chain carries TRBV4-1 and TRBJ1-5, with D tentatively TRBD1 (6 bases). From germline, CDR1 is MGHRA and CDR2 YSYEKL. The CDR3 has 14 amino acids. The ends were cut back, 2 bases at V and 9 bases at J, with 14 bases in the middle. CDR3: CASSQKTQGPPQHF. CDR3 coding DNA: TGCGCCAGCAGCCAAAAGACTCAGGGGCCGCCCCAGCATTTT.

The chain is built from TRBV12-5 and TRBJ2-7, with D perhaps matching TRBD2 (5 bases). The length of the CDR3 is 13 residues. The germline CDR1 and CDR2 sequences are LGHNT and FRNRAP. The ends were cut back, 5 bases at V and 2 bases at J, with 10 bases in the middle. CDR3 coding DNA: TGTGCTAGTGGTGTCGGGGTTGCCTACGAGCAGTACTTC. It translates to CASGVGVAYEQYF.

This clone occurred once. The chain couples TRBV27 to TRBJ1-1; 10 bases match TRBD1. V shed 6 bases, J shed 4 bases, and the junction held 20 bases outside the gene matches. The CDR3 is made up of 19 amino acids. Per germline, CDR1 MNHEY and CDR2 SMNVEV (reference sequence). The CDR3 DNA is TGTGCCAGCAGGAGGGGGACTGCAGGACAGGGGGAATGGAGCACTGAAGCTTTCTTT. It codes for CASRRGTAGQGEWSTEAFF.

The rearrangement links TRBV29-1 to TRBJ2-5; 8 positions match TRBD1. Looked up from germline, CDR1 is SQVTM and CDR2 is ANQGSEA. J was trimmed by 4 bases and V by 4 bases; bases with no gene match: 2. CDR3 length: 12 residues. The CDR3 loop is CSVATGAETQYF. The CDR3 bases are TGCAGCGTTGCGACAGGGGCAGAGACCCAGTACTTC. Filled out from reference TRBV29-1 and TRBJ2-5, the complete variable domain reads SAVISQKPSRDICQRGTSLTIQCQVDSQVTMMFWYRQQPGQSLTLIATANQGSEATYESGFVIDKFPISRPNLTFSTLTVSNMSPEDSSIYLCSVATGAETQYFGPGTRLLVL.

The chain links TRBV4-3 to TRBJ1-1; the match to TRBD1 covers 7 bases. The CDR3 covers 15 residues. Germline V gene sequence: CDR1 LGHNA, CDR2 YSLEER. With V trimmed by 0 bases and J by 1 base, 2 bases remained unmatched. The CDR3, as DNA: TGCGCCAGCAGCCAAGACCCAGGGGGGAACACTGAAGCTTTCTTT. It translates to CASSQDPGGNTEAFF.

The V call is TRBV29-1, the J call TRBJ2-1, with D possibly being TRBD2 (5 bases). V lost 4 bases and J 3 bases, leaving 13 bases between the germline ends. The CDR3 runs to 14 residues. Germline assignment: CDR1 SQVTM and CDR2 ANQGSEA. The chain's CDR3 is CSVVTLGHYNEQFF. CDR3 coding DNA: TGCAGCGTTGTGACACTAGGGCACTACAATGAGCAGTTCTTC.

V is TRBV5-1 and J is TRBJ1-2, with unresolved D. Per the germline V gene, CDR1 is SGHRS and CDR2 is YFSETQ. The V and J ends lost 3 bases and 3 bases respectively, with 15 bases between them. The CDR3 sequence is 15 residues long. The CDR3 nucleotides read TGCGCCAGCAGCTATGGTATCACGGCGGACTATGGCTACACCTTC. Amino acid sequence: CASSYGITADYGYTF. Drawing the rest from reference TRBV5-1 and TRBJ1-2, the complete variable domain is KAGVTQTPRYLIKTRGQQVTLSCSPISGHRSVSWYQQTPGQGLQFLFEYFSETQRNKGNFPGRFSGRQFSNSRSEMNVSTLELGDSALYLCASSYGITADYGYTFGSGTRLTVV.

The chain recombines TRBV5-1 with TRBJ2-1, with 12 positions matching TRBD2. V shed 3 bases and J 4 bases; nucleotides not matched to a gene: 5. Germline CDR1 and CDR2: SGHRS and YFSETQ. The CDR3 loop spans 16 amino acids. CDR3 protein: CASSSLTSGRYNEQFF. DNA for the CDR3: TGCGCCAGCAGCTCTCTGACTAGCGGGAGATACAATGAGCAGTTCTTC.

The CDR3 sequence: CASGRDSIYEQYF. The DNA for the CDR3 is TGTGCCAGCGGCCGGGACAGCATCTACGAGCAGTACTTC. J is TRBJ2-7 and V is TRBV6-2 or TRBV6-3, with 7 bases identical to TRBD1. In germline, CDR1 is MNHEY, CDR2 SVGEGT. V lost 8 bases, J lost 3 bases, and 7 bases stayed unmatched. This CDR3 contains 13 residues.

The sample holds a few counts of this clone. This rearrangement joins TRBV6-5 to TRBJ1-5, with 7 nucleotides matching TRBD1. The V gene end was trimmed by 0 bases and the J gene end by 5 bases; junction bases not matched to a gene: 4. CDR1 and CDR2 from the germline V gene are MNHEY and SVGAGI. The CDR3 is made up of 15 amino acids. The CDR3 DNA reads as TGTGCCAGCAGTTACTCGACAGGGCGCGATCAGCCCCAGCATTTT. Amino acids: CASSYSTGRDQPQHF.

This clone was picked up a small number of times. V and J are TRBV18 and TRBJ1-2; possibly TRBD1 for D (5 bases). This CDR3 is 13 amino acids long. CDR1 and CDR2 (germline): KGHSH, LQKENI. Trimming removed 3 bases from V and 6 bases from J, with 11 bases in between. The CDR3 DNA reads TGTGCCAGCTCACCCTTCCCAGGGAATGGCTACACCTTC. It is translated as CASSPFPGNGYTF.